The sequence of this T cell receptor beta chain was determined in a study of shared clonotypes between healthy human individuals. Using about 220 ng DNA, around 30,000 T cell genomes, the sorted-subset replicate PCRs were run. Assay: immunoSEQ multiplex PCR; the TCRdb copy retains only in-frame clones and omits some. The sample lists fewer than 1 million clones; around 96% were seen once. The CDR3 has 15 residues. Between the trimmed V and J ends, which lost 0 bases and 6 bases, there was a span of 15 bases. Germline CDR1 reads SEHNR; CDR2 reads FQNEAQ (reference sequence). As defined, naive CD8 cells were CD45RO-negative and positively selected for CCR7, with terminally differentiated effector memory CD45RA+ cells excluded.

The receptor was derived from a man aged 25 to 40 in good health. The sample was naive CD8+ T cells sorted from blood. This chain uses TRBV7-9 with TRBJ2-7, with D tentatively TRBD1 (6 bases). Written as DNA, the CDR3 is TGTGCCAGCAGCTTAGCGCCGGGACACTTACCCGAGCAGTACTTC. Amino acid sequence: CASSLAPGHLPEQYF. The full variable domain, its missing parts supplied by reference TRBV7-9 and TRBJ2-7, is DTGVSQNPRHKITKRGQNVTFRCDPISEHNRLYWYRQTLGQGPEFLTYFQNEAQLEKSRLLSDRFSAERPKGSFSTLEIQRTEQGDSAMYLCASSLAPGHLPEQYFGPGTRLTVT.